Listed below are T cell receptor beta chains from one sample, sequenced in a study of blood T cell repertoires in COVID-19. Assay used: immunoSEQ multiplex PCR; TCRdb lists only in-frame clones, some missing. Seen here are some 220,000 clones, just under 85% observed once, and the top ten hold roughly 1.3%. Sequenced: PBMCs or T cells enriched from blood (not recorded which). Source of these receptors: a woman aged 40-49 years with acute COVID-19. CDR3s include the opening cysteine and the closing phenylalanine or tryptophan. Fields, in order: D gene, J gene, V gene, clone size, CDR3 protein, CDR3 DNA. D genes are given only for firm matches. For some rows the clone size is stated as once, few or many, or as a class when expanded; others skip it.

D gene: -
J gene: TRBJ2-2
V gene: TRBV7-7
clone size: -
CDR3 protein: CASSLHTNTGELFF
CDR3 DNA: TGTGCCAGCAGCTTACACACGAACACCGGGGAGCTGTTTTTT

D gene: -
J gene: TRBJ1-3
V gene: TRBV5-1
clone size: -
CDR3 protein: CASSMDTGNTIYF
CDR3 DNA: TGCGCCAGCAGCATGGATACTGGAAACACCATATATTTT

D gene: -
J gene: TRBJ1-1
V gene: TRBV7-9
clone size: -
CDR3 protein: CASTPGGMNTEAFF
CDR3 DNA: TGTGCCAGCACTCCGGGGGGTATGAACACTGAAGCTTTCTTT

D gene: -
J gene: TRBJ2-3
V gene: TRBV7-9
clone size: -
CDR3 protein: CASSLSAYNSPTDTQYF
CDR3 DNA: TGTGCCAGCAGTCTATCGGCCTACAACAGTCCCACAGATACGCAGTATTTT

D gene: TRBD1
J gene: TRBJ1-5
V gene: TRBV28
clone size: -
CDR3 protein: CAGGQGFSNQPQHF
CDR3 DNA: TGTGCCGGGGGACAGGGGTTTAGCAATCAGCCCCAGCATTTT

D gene: -
J gene: TRBJ1-6
V gene: TRBV4-1
clone size: -
CDR3 protein: CASSQGDREGPPLHF
CDR3 DNA: TGCGCCAGCAGCCAGGGGGACCGGGAGGGTCCACCCCTCCACTTT

D gene: TRBD2
J gene: TRBJ2-5
V gene: TRBV7-9
clone size: few
CDR3 protein: CASSPPLRGGRETQYF
CDR3 DNA: TGTGCCAGCAGCCCTCCCCTCCGGGGGGGAAGGGAGACCCAGTACTTC

D gene: -
J gene: TRBJ2-1
V gene: TRBV5-1
clone size: -
CDR3 protein: CASSSSSYNEQFF
CDR3 DNA: TGCGCCAGCAGTAGCAGCTCCTACAATGAGCAGTTCTTC

D gene: TRBD1
J gene: TRBJ1-5
V gene: TRBV3-1/TRBV3-2
clone size: -
CDR3 protein: CASSQVTGGQPQHF
CDR3 DNA: TGTGCCAGCAGCCAAGTTACAGGGGGACAGCCCCAGCATTTT

D gene: -
J gene: TRBJ2-7
V gene: TRBV7-2
clone size: -
CDR3 protein: CASSQPTWGYVYEQYF
CDR3 DNA: TGTGCCAGCAGTCAACCCACCTGGGGCTACGTTTACGAGCAGTACTTC

D gene: -
J gene: TRBJ1-2
V gene: TRBV28
clone size: -
CDR3 protein: CASSLRTVRTF
CDR3 DNA: TGTGCCAGCAGTCTTAGGACAGTCCGCACCTTC

D gene: TRBD1
J gene: TRBJ2-5
V gene: TRBV11-1
clone size: -
CDR3 protein: CASSSRTGLETQYF
CDR3 DNA: TGTGCCAGCAGCTCGCGGACAGGGTTAGAGACCCAGTACTTC

D gene: -
J gene: TRBJ1-1
V gene: TRBV5-5
clone size: -
CDR3 protein: CASSLDGLRSTEAFF
CDR3 DNA: TGTGCCAGCAGCTTGGACGGGTTACGGAGCACTGAAGCTTTCTTT

D gene: TRBD1
J gene: TRBJ1-1
V gene: TRBV7-3
clone size: few
CDR3 protein: CASSPMTGSEAFF
CDR3 DNA: TGTGCCAGCAGCCCAATGACAGGGAGTGAAGCTTTCTTT

D gene: TRBD2
J gene: TRBJ2-1
V gene: TRBV2
clone size: -
CDR3 protein: CASSGLAGVFNEQFF
CDR3 DNA: TGTGCCAGCAGTGGACTAGCGGGAGTCTTCAATGAGCAGTTCTTC

D gene: TRBD1
J gene: TRBJ1-2
V gene: TRBV11-2
clone size: -
CDR3 protein: CASSWTGVRGYTF
CDR3 DNA: TGTGCCAGCAGCTGGACAGGGGTAAGGGGCTACACCTTC

D gene: -
J gene: TRBJ1-2
V gene: TRBV10-3
clone size: -
CDR3 protein: CAISESGTPNYGYTF
CDR3 DNA: TGTGCCATCAGTGAGTCTGGGACACCGAACTATGGCTACACCTTC